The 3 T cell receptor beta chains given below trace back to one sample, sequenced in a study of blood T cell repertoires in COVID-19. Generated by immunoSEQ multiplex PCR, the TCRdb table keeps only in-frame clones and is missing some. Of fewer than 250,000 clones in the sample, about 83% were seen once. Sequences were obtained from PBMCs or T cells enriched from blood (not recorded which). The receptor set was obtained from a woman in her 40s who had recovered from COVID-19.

The CDR3 region is CASSDGQGMNTGELFF. CDR3 sequence (DNA): TGTGCCAGCAGTGACGGACAGGGAATGAACACCGGGGAGCTGTTTTTT. This chain links TRBV28 with TRBJ2-2, with 8 bases that match TRBD1. The germline V gene encodes CDR1 MDHEN and CDR2 SYDVKM. This CDR3 is built from 16 residues. V was clipped by 5 bases and J by 1 base; unmatched bases: 6.

The CDR3 spells CASSAGTGGGYTF. Here the CDR3 DNA reads TGCGCCAGCAGCGCCGGGACAGGGGGTGGCTACACCTTC. The chain combines TRBV10-2 with TRBJ1-2; 11 nucleotides agree with TRBD1. V gave up 6 bases and J gave up 7 bases; unmatched junction bases: 4. CDR1 is WSHSY and CDR2 is SAAADI in the germline V gene. The CDR3 totals 13 residues.

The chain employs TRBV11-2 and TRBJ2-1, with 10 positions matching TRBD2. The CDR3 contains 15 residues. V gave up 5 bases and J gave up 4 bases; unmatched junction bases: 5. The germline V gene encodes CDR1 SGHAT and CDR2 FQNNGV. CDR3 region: CASSPSGLAYNEQFF. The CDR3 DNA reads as TGTGCCAGCAGCCCATCGGGACTAGCGTACAATGAGCAGTTCTTC.